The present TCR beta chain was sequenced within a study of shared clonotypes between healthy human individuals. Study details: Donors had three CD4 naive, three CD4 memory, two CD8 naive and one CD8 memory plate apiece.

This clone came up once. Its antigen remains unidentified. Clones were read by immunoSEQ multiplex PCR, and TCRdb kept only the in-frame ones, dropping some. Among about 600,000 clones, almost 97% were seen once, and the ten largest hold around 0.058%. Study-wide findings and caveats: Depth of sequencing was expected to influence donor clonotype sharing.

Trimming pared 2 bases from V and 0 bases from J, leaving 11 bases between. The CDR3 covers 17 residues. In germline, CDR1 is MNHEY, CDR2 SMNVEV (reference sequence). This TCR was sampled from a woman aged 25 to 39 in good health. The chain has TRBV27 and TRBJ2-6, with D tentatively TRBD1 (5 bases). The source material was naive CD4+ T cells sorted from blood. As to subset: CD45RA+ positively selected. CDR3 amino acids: CASSLKGPYSGANVLTF. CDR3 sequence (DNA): TGTGCCAGCAGTTTAAAGGGGCCCTACTCTGGGGCCAACGTCCTGACTTTC.